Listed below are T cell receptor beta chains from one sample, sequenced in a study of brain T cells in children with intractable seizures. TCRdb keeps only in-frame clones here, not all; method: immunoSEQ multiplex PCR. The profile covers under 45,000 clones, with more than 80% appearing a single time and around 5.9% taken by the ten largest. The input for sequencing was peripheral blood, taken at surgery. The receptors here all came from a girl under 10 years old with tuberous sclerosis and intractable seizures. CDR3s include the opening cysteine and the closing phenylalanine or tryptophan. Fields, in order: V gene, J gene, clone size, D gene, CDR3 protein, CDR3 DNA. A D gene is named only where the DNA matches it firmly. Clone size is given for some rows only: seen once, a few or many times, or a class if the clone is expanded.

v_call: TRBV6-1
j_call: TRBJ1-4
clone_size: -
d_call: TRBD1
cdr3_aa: CASSEAGGGTAEKLFF
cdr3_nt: TGTGCCAGCAGTGAAGCGGGAGGGGGGACAGCCGAAAAACTGTTTTTT

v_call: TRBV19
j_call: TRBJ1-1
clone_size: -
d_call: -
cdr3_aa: CASSRAVAFF
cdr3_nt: TGTGCCAGTAGTAGGGCCGTAGCTTTCTTT

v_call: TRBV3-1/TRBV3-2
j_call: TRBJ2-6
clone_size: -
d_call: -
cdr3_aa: CASTLGGGAGANVLTF
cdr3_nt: TGTGCCAGCACCCTAGGGGGGGGTGCTGGGGCCAACGTCCTGACTTTC

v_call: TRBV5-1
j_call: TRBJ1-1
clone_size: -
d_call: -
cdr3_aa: CASSVGSEAFF
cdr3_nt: TGCGCCAGCAGCGTCGGGTCTGAAGCTTTCTTT

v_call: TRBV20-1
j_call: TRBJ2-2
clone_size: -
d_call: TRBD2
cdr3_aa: CSASPSGGYEGELFF
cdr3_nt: TGCAGTGCTAGTCCTAGCGGGGGCTACGAGGGGGAGCTGTTTTTT

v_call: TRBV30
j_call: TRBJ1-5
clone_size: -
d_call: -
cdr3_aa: CAWTEGRGNQPQHF
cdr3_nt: TGTGCCTGGACTGAGGGACGCGGGAATCAGCCCCAGCATTTT

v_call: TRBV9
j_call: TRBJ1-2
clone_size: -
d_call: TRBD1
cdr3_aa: CASSVPGTGNYGYTF
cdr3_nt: TGTGCCAGCAGCGTCCCCGGGACAGGGAACTATGGCTACACCTTC

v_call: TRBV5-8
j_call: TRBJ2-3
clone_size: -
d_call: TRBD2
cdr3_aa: CASSRERGSRDTQYF
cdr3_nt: TGTGCCAGCAGCCGAGAGCGGGGGAGTAGGGATACGCAGTATTTT

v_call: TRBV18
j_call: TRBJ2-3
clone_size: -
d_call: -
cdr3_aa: CASSPMGVGADTQYF
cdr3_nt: TGTGCCAGCTCACCAATGGGGGTTGGAGCAGATACGCAGTATTTT

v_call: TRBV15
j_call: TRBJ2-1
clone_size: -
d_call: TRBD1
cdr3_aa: CATSRETGGPYNEQFF
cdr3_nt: TGTGCCACCAGCAGAGAAACAGGGGGGCCCTACAATGAGCAGTTCTTC

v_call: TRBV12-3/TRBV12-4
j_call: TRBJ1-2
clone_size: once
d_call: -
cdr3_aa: CASSERGDGYTF
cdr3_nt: TGTGCCAGCAGTGAGAGGGGGGATGGCTACACCTTC